Below are 24 T cell receptor beta chains sequenced from a single sample in a study of shared clonotypes between healthy human individuals. Generated by immunoSEQ multiplex PCR, the TCRdb table keeps only in-frame clones and is missing some. The sample carries some 2,000,000 clones, 85% to 95% recorded once. The material sequenced was naive CD4+ T cells sorted from blood. Subset meaning: CD45RA+ positively selected. The receptors were sampled from a man between 18 and 35 years old in good health.

V usage is TRBV5-4 and J usage is TRBJ2-7, with no clear D. Trimming took 1 base from V and 4 from J, leaving 6 bases between them. The V gene's germline CDR1 is SGHNT and CDR2 YYREEE (reference sequence). This CDR3 region has 12 residues. CDR3 bases: TGTGCCAGCAGCTTGTTAGGGTACGAGCAGTACTTC. Amino acids: CASSLLGYEQYF.

This rearrangement joins TRBV6-1 to TRBJ1-2, with 10 bases lining up with TRBD1. Germline CDR1 and CDR2: MNHNS and SASEGT. This CDR3 spans 14 amino acids. J lost 13 bases, V lost 6 bases, and 14 bases had no gene match. The CDR3 protein is CASRISETGGLSTF. Written as DNA, the CDR3 is TGTGCCAGCAGGATCAGTGAGACAGGGGGCCTTTCCACCTTC.

This chain connects TRBV4-1 to TRBJ2-5; 8 bases map to TRBD1. There are 17 residues in the CDR3. Germline V CDR1 and CDR2: MGHRA, YSYEKL. V trimming: 0 bases; J trimming: 1 base; junction bases outside the gene matches: 7. The CDR3 here is CASSQDPQGAIQETQYF. CDR3 bases: TGCGCCAGCAGCCAAGATCCCCAGGGGGCTATCCAAGAGACCCAGTACTTC.

The chain combines TRBV19 with TRBJ1-5; a weak D match, TRBD1 (6 bases). V was trimmed by 0 bases and J by 6 bases, leaving 12 bases between them. CDR3 length equals 15 residues. Looked up from germline, CDR1 is LNHDA and CDR2 is SQIVND (reference sequence). The CDR3 region has the DNA TGTGCCAGTAGTATAGAGTTGGGGGCTGCTCAGCCCCAGCATTTT. It specifies CASSIELGAAQPQHF.

This chain connects TRBV7-9 to TRBJ2-7, with D possibly called TRBD1 or TRBD2 (5 bases each). This CDR3 has 14 amino acids. Trimming removed 5 bases from V and 0 bases from J, with 11 bases in between. Germline lookup yields CDR1 SEHNR and CDR2 FQNEAQ (reference sequence). CDR3 bases: TGTGCCAGCAGCCTACTCGGGGCCTCCTACGAGCAGTACTTC. It yields the protein CASSLLGASYEQYF.

This chain uses TRBV7-2 with TRBJ2-7, with TRBD2 matching 10 bases. Germline CDR1 is SGHTA and CDR2 is FQGNSA. The J segment lost 2 bases and the V segment lost 5 bases, leaving 9 bases of the junction unmatched. There are 16 residues in the CDR3. The CDR3, as DNA: TGTGCCAGCAGCCCGTCCACTAGCGGGGTTCCCTACGAGCAGTACTTC. Its protein is CASSPSTSGVPYEQYF.

This clone has just one count. The rearrangement joins TRBV4-1 to TRBJ2-7; 8 bases match TRBD2. Germline V gene sequence: CDR1 MGHRA, CDR2 YSYEKL. V was clipped by 1 base and J by 3 bases; unmatched bases: 5. This CDR3 has 15 amino acids. CDR3 in amino acids: CASSQVAGGNYEQYF. Written as DNA, the CDR3 is TGCGCCAGCAGCCAAGTGGCGGGAGGAAACTACGAGCAGTACTTC.

V usage is TRBV4-1 and J usage is TRBJ2-7, with D perhaps TRBD2 (5 bases). Trimming left V 0 bases short and J 7 bases short, with 16 bases between. The V gene's germline CDR1 is MGHRA and CDR2 YSYEKL. The CDR3 covers 15 residues. CDR3 bases: TGCGCCAGCAGCCAAGATGGGCTAGCCCCTAGTGAGCAGTACTTC. Protein sequence: CASSQDGLAPSEQYF.

This chain joins TRBV6-6 and TRBJ2-7; 10 bases agree with TRBD1. The CDR3 totals 14 residues. Germline V gene data show CDR1 as MNHNY and CDR2 as SVGAGI (reference sequence). The V segment lost 4 bases and the J segment 6 bases; nucleotides outside the gene matches: 6. The CDR3 loop reads CASSWGQGPGEQYF. The DNA for the CDR3 is TGTGCCAGCAGTTGGGGACAGGGGCCGGGCGAGCAGTACTTC.

Comment on this clone: Additional DNA sequences in this sample encode the identical CDR3. The chain recombines TRBV5-1 with TRBJ2-5; D ambiguous. Looked up from germline, CDR1 is SGHRS and CDR2 is YFSETQ. V lost 0 bases and J lost 5, with 5 bases in between. This CDR3 region has 12 residues. CDR3 loop: CASSLGLETQYF. The CDR3 DNA sequence: TGCGCCAGCAGCTTGGGATTGGAGACCCAGTACTTC.

This chain connects TRBV13 to TRBJ2-7; TRBD1 matches at 8 bases. The CDR3 contains 16 residues. Trimming at V came to 2 bases and at J to 4 bases, leaving 10 bases not matched to a gene. Germline V CDR1 and CDR2: PRHDT, FYEKMQ (reference sequence). The CDR3 is CASSLSAQGELYEQYF. The CDR3 DNA sequence: TGTGCCAGCAGCTTATCCGCACAGGGGGAGTTGTACGAGCAGTACTTC. The whole variable domain, remainder taken from reference TRBV13 and TRBJ2-7, is AAGVIQSPRHLIKEKRETATLKCYPIPRHDTVYWYQQGPGQDPQFLISFYEKMQSDKGSIPDRFSAQQFSDYHSELNMSSLELGDSALYFCASSLSAQGELYEQYFGPGTRLTVT.

The chain couples TRBV7-6 to TRBJ2-7; no clear D gene. CDR3 length: 14 amino acids. V was cut by 4 bases and J by 4 bases, with 14 bases left in between. The germline V gene has CDR1 SGHVS and CDR2 FNYEAQ. The CDR3 sequence is CASSSLLSGYEQYF. CDR3 nucleotides: TGTGCCAGCAGCTCGCTCTTGTCAGGATACGAGCAGTACTTC.

Concerning this clone: The sample carries other DNA sequences with the same CDR3. The DNA for the CDR3 is TGTGCCAGCAGTTCGGGAGGGCGGACTGAAGCTTTCTTT. Residues: CASSSGGRTEAFF. The rearrangement uses TRBV28 and TRBJ1-1; D uncertain. V gave up 4 bases and J gave up 5 bases, with 11 bases separating them. The germline V gene encodes CDR1 MDHEN and CDR2 SYDVKM. The CDR3 runs to 13 residues.

The chain uses TRBV30 and TRBJ2-3, with TRBD2 as a possible D gene (5 bases). The CDR3 covers 13 residues. Germline V gives CDR1 GTSNPN, CDR2 SVGIG (reference sequence). V was cut by 8 bases and J by 5 bases, with 17 bases left in between. CDR3 DNA: TGTGCCCGAGACATGGCAGAGGGAGATACGCAGTATTTT. This encodes CARDMAEGDTQYF.

With respect to this clone: Other DNA variants within this sample encode the same CDR3. The chain recombines TRBV20-1 with TRBJ2-4; possibly TRBD2 for D (6 bases). CDR1 and CDR2 from the germline V gene are DFQATT and SNEGSKA (reference sequence). CDR3 size: 11 residues. Trimming took off 3 bases at V and 6 bases at J, with 6 bases between the two ends. CDR3: CSARGGNIQYF. As DNA, the CDR3 is TGCAGTGCTAGGGGGGGAAACATTCAGTACTTC.

The chain links TRBV6-6 to TRBJ1-5; D call uncertain. V was trimmed by 0 bases and J by 6 bases, leaving 6 bases between them. Germline V gives CDR1 MNHNY, CDR2 SVGAGI (reference sequence). The CDR3 length is 13 residues. The CDR3 sequence: CASSYSQVQPQHF. In DNA, the CDR3 is TGTGCCAGCAGTTACTCGCAGGTTCAGCCCCAGCATTTT.

A note on this clone: Other DNA sequences of this sample code for an identical CDR3. This chain links TRBV7-2 with TRBJ2-7; D is perhaps TRBD1 (6 bases). Germline V gene data show CDR1 as SGHTA and CDR2 as FQGNSA. This CDR3 is 14 amino acids long. Trimming shortened V by 2 bases and J by 1 base, and 9 bases separated the two germline ends. The chain's CDR3 is CASSLRTASYEQYF. The CDR3 nucleotides read TGTGCCAGCAGCTTAAGGACAGCGTCCTACGAGCAGTACTTC.

The chain employs TRBV19 and TRBJ2-7, with 8 bases identical to TRBD1. Unmatched junction bases numbered 7, after V lost 3 bases and J lost 9 bases. The CDR3 loop spans 13 amino acids. CDR1 is LNHDA, CDR2 SQIVND, per germline (reference sequence). CDR3 sequence reads: CASSMPGQDAQYF. Here the CDR3 DNA reads TGTGCCAGTAGTATGCCGGGACAGGACGCGCAGTACTTC. The variable domain in full, completed from reference TRBV19 and TRBJ2-7, reads DGGITQSPKYLFRKEGQNVTLSCEQNLNHDAMYWYRQDPGQGLRLIYYSQIVNDFQKGDIAEGYSVSREKKESFPLTVTSAQKNPTAFYLCASSMPGQDAQYFGPGTRLTVT.

The rearrangement links TRBV5-1 to TRBJ2-7, with D uncertain. V lost 0 bases and J 2 bases, leaving 9 bases between the germline ends. CDR1 is SGHRS, CDR2 YFSETQ, per germline. The CDR3 spans 14 residues. Here the CDR3 reads CASSLDSQTYEQYF. The CDR3 DNA reads as TGCGCCAGCAGCTTGGACTCGCAAACCTACGAGCAGTACTTC.

The V and J genes are TRBV20-1 and TRBJ2-3; either TRBD1 or TRBD2 may fit D (5 bases each). V dropped 2 bases and J dropped 8 bases, with 8 bases sitting between them. The CDR3 extends over 11 amino acids. The V gene's germline CDR1 is DFQATT and CDR2 SNEGSKA (reference sequence). The CDR3 DNA reads as TGCAGTGCTAGAAGTGGGGGTACGCAGTATTTT. The encoded protein is CSARSGGTQYF.

This CDR3 is CASVWGTDTQYF. CDR3 bases: TGTGCCAGTGTCTGGGGCACAGATACGCAGTATTTT. This chain uses TRBV6-1 with TRBJ2-3; D gene uncertain. Germline lookup yields CDR1 MNHNS and CDR2 SASEGT. The CDR3 spans 12 residues. Trimming pared 9 bases from V and 1 base from J, leaving 8 bases between.

The gene calls are TRBV19 and TRBJ1-1, with TRBD1 as a possible D gene (6 bases). Trimming left V 4 bases short and J 1 base short, with 10 bases between. Germline V gives CDR1 LNHDA, CDR2 SQIVND (reference sequence). The CDR3 totals 14 residues. The CDR3 nucleotides are TGTGCCAGTAGTACAGGGGAAAAGAACACTGAAGCTTTCTTT. It codes for CASSTGEKNTEAFF.

The gene calls are TRBV7-2 and TRBJ2-5; D may be TRBD2 (6 bases). The V end lost 6 bases, the J end lost 3 bases, and 20 bases lay between the germline ends. The CDR3 totals 16 residues. Germline V gene lookup returns CDR1 SGHTA and CDR2 FQGNSA. CDR3 nucleotide sequence: TGTGCCAGCAGTTTTGCCCGCCGGGGAGGAGAAGAGACCCAGTACTTC. It yields the protein CASSFARRGGEETQYF.

V and J are TRBV7-2 and TRBJ2-7; D may match TRBD1 or TRBD2 (5 bases each). The germline V gene has CDR1 SGHTA and CDR2 FQGNSA. CDR3 length equals 15 residues. Trimming removed 5 bases from V and 2 bases from J, with 16 bases in between. CDR3 DNA sequence: TGTGCCAGCAGCGCCCGGGACCTTCCTGCCTACGAGCAGTACTTC. Its protein is CASSARDLPAYEQYF.